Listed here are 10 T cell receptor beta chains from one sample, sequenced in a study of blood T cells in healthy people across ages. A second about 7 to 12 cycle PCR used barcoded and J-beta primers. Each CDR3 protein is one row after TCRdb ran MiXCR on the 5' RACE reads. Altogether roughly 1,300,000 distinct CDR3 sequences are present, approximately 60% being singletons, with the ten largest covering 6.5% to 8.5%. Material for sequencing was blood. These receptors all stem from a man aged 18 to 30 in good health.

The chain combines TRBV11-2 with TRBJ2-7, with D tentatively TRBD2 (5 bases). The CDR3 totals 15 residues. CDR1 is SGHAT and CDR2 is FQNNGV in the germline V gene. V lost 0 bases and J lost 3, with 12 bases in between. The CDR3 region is CASSLEARANYEQYF. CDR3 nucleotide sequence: TGTGCCAGCAGCTTAGAGGCGCGGGCGAACTACGAGCAGTACTTC.

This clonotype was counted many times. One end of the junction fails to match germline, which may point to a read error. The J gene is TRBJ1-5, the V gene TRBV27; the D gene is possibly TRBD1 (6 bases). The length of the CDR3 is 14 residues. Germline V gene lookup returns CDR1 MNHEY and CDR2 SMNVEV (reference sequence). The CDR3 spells CASSPGQSNQPQHF. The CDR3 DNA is TGCGCCAGCAGCCCCGGACAGAGCAATCAGCCCCAGCATTTT.

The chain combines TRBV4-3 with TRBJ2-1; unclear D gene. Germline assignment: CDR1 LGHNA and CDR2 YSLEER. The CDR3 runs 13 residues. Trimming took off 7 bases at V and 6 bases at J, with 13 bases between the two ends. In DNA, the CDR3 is TGCGCCAGCACACCGTTTCCCGGCAATGAGCAGTTCTTC. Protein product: CASTPFPGNEQFF.

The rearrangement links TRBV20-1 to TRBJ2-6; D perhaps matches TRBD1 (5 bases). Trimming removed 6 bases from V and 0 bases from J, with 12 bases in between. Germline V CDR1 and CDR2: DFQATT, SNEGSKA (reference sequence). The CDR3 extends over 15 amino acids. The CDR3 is CSAPRQPSGANVLTF. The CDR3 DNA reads TGCAGTGCCCCCCGACAGCCCTCTGGGGCCAACGTCCTGACTTTC.

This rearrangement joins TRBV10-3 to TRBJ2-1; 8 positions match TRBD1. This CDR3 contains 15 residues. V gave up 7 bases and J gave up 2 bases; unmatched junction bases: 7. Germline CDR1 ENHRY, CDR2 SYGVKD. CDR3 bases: TGTGCCATCAACCCGACAGGGGCAACCTACAATGAGCAGTTCTTC. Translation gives CAINPTGATYNEQFF.

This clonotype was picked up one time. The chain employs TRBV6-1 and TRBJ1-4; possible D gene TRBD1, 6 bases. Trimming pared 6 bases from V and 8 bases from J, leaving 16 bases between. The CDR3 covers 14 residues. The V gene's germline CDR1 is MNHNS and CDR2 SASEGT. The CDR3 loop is CASSPRGSAEKLFF. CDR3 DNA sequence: TGTGCCAGCAGCCCGAGGGGGTCGGCGGAAAAACTGTTTTTT.

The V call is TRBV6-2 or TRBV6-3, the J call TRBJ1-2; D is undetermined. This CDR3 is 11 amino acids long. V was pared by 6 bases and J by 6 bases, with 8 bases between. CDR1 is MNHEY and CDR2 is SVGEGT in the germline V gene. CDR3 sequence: CASRLTHGYTF. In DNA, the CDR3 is TGTGCCAGCAGACTGACTCATGGCTACACCTTC.

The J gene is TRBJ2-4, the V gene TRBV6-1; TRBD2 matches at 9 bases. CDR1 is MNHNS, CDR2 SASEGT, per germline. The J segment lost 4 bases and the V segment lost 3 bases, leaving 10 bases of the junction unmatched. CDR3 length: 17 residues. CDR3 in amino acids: CASSEEVSGSLKNIQYF. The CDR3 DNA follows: TGTGCCAGCAGTGAGGAGGTTAGCGGGAGTTTGAAAAACATTCAGTACTTC.

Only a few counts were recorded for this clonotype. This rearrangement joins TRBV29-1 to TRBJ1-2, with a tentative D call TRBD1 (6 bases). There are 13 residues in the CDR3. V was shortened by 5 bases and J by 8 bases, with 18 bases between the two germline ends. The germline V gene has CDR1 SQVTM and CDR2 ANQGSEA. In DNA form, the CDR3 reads TGCAGCGTTCAGGGGTCTTTTTCTAGCGGCTACACCTTC. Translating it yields CSVQGSFSSGYTF.

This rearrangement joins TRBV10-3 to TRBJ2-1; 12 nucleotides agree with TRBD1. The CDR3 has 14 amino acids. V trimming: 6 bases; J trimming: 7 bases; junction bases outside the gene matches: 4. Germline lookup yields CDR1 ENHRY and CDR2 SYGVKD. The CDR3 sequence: CAIRGQGAENEQFF. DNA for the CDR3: TGTGCCATCAGGGGACAGGGGGCGGAGAATGAGCAGTTCTTC.